The source of this TCR beta chain is a study of CXCR3-negative and CXCR3-positive naive CD8 T cells (dated 2019 in TCRdb). About the investigation overall: About 150 million TRB reads were obtained in total, roughly 1.5 +/- 0.3 million reads per library. Diversity and physicochemical repertoire analyses were performed on around twelve donors pooled from two independent experiments. TRBV-TRBJ cluster analysis included naive subsets from about 5 donors and memory cells from 3 donors.

The paper's findings and limits, for the study overall: CXCR3 expression partially decreased after cryopreservation, so most assays used freshly isolated PBMCs. Both naive subsets had comparably high repertoire diversity, while memory CD8+ T cells had much lower repertoire diversity. Compared with CXCR3-negative naive cells, CXCR3-positive naive cells had TRB CDR3s with higher hydrophobicity (lower Kidera factor 4), lower energy, and higher strength and volume indices. Within the same donor, TRBV-TRBJ usage looked similar between naive CXCR3-negative and CXCR3-positive cells, but memory cells had distinct patterns. Because surface CD5, which is linked to self-reactivity in mice, was comparable between the naive subsets, TCR interaction strength was also inferred from TRB CDR3 physicochemical properties.

The CDR3 has 15 amino acids, counting the end cysteine and phenylalanine. The DNA is not on file. Each CD8+ T cell subset was flow-sorted in triplicate, and approximately 280,000 cells per subset were placed directly into RLT lysis buffer. To exclude memory contaminants, naive CD8+ T cells were stringently defined as CD45RO-CCR7+CD27+CD95-. Standard density gradient centrifugation was used to isolate peripheral blood mononuclear cells from buffy coats. A FACSAria III was used to flow-sort naive CD8+ T cells into CXCR3-negative and CXCR3-positive populations. Total RNA was extracted from sorted cells using an RNeasy Mini Kit. Instrument used: NextSeq 550. The Human TCR Profiling Kit (MiLaboratory) was used to make UMI-labeled 5' RACE TRB cDNA libraries. The full amount of extracted RNA was used for cDNA synthesis, and the full amount of resulting cDNA was used for PCR amplification. Libraries were prepared in parallel using an identical number of PCR cycles. Regarding the original processing steps: With a requirement of at least two reads per UMI, MIGEC and MiXCR extracted about 48,000 +/- 9,800 unique UMI-labeled TRB cDNA molecules per library. On average, each library contained roughly 40,000 +/- 10,000 functional in-frame TRB CDR3 nucleotide clonotypes without stop codons. After downsampling to 5000 UMI-labeled TRB molecules per sample, diversity metrics such as normalized Shannon-Wiener and Chao1 were calculated in VDJtools. VDJtools computed clonotype-size-weighted physicochemical properties of the central five CDR3 residues: interaction energy, strength, volume and Kidera factor 4. TCRdb reprocessed the reads into one record per CDR3 protein sequence, lacking DNA. TCRdb, not the authors, supplied the V and J calls. The sample table on file contains tens of thousands of distinct CDR3 sequences. The top ten clones comprise approximately 0.67% of the sample.

About this clonotype itself: Its antigen is currently not known.

The chain joins TRBV12-3 or TRBV12-4 to TRBJ2-7; absent DNA, TCRdb's TRBD1 call cannot be checked. This receptor was identified in a human donor in good health. Some clones in this sample may be carry-over from other donors' samples. Sequencing used naive CXCR3+ CD8+ T cells from blood. What the cell subset or site label conveys for this sample: CD45RO-CCR7+CD27+CD95- naive CD8+ T cells expressing CXCR3 (TNR3+). The CDR3 amino acid sequence is: CASSNGQGFIYEQYF.